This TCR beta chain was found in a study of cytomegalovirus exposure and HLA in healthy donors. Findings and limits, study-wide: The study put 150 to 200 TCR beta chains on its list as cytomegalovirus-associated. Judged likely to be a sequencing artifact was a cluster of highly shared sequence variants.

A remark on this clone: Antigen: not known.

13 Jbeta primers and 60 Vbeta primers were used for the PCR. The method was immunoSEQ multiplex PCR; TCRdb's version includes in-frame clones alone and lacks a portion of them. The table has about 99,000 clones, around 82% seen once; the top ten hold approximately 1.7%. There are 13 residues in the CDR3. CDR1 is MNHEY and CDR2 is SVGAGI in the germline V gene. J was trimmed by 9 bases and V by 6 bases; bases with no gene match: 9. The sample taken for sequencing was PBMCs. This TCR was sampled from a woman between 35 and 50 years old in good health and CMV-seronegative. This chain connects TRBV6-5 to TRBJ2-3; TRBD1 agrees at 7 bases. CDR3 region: CASSLNRGDTQYF. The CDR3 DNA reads TGTGCCAGCAGCCTCAACAGGGGCGACACGCAGTATTTT.